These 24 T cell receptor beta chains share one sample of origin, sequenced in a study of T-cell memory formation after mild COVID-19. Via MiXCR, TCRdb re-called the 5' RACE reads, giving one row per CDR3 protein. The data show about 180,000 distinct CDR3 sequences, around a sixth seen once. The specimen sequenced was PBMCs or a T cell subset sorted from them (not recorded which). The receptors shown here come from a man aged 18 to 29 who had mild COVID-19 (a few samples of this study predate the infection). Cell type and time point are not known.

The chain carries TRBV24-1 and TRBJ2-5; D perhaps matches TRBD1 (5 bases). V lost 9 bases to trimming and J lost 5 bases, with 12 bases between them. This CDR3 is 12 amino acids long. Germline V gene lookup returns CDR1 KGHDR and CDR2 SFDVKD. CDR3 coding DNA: TGTGCCACCGTCCAGGGCCGGGAGACCCAGTACTTC. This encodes CATVQGRETQYF.

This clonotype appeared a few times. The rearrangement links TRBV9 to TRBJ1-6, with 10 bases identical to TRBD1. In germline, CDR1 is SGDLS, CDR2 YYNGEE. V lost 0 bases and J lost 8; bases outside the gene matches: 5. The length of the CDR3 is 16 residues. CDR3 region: CASSVGGTGVDSPLHF. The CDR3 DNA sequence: TGTGCCAGCAGCGTAGGGGGGACAGGGGTGGATTCACCCCTCCACTTT.

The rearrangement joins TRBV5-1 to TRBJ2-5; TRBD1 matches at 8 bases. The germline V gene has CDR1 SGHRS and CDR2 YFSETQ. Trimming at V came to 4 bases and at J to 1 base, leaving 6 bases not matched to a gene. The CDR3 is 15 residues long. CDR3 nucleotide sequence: TGCGCCAGCAGCCGCCCCGACAGGGGCCAAGAGACCCAGTACTTC. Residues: CASSRPDRGQETQYF.

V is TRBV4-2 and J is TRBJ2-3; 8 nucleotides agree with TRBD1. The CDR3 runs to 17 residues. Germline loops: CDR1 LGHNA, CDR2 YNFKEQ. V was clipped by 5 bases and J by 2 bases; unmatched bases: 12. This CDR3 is CASSSLGDRGPTDTQYF. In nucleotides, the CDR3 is TGTGCCAGCAGCTCCCTGGGTGACAGGGGACCCACAGATACGCAGTATTTT.

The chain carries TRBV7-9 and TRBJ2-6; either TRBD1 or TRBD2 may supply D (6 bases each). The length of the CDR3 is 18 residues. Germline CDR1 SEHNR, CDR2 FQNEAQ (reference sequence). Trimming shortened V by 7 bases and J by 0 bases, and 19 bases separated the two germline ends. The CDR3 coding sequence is TGTGCCAGCATCACTCCATGGACAGCGGGCTCTGGGGCCAACGTCCTGACTTTC. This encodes CASITPWTAGSGANVLTF.

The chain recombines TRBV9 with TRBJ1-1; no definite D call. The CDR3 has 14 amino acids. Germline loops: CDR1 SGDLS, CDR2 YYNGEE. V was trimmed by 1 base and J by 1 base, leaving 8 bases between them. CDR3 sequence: CASSVSGQNTEAFF. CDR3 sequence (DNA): TGTGCCAGCAGCGTATCTGGGCAGAACACTGAAGCTTTCTTT.

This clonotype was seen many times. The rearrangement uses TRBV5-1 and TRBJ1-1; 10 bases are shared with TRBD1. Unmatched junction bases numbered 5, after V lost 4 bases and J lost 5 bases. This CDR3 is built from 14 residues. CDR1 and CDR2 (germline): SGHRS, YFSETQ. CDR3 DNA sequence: TGCGCCAGCAGCATTGGGACAGGGGAAACTGAAGCTTTCTTT. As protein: CASSIGTGETEAFF.

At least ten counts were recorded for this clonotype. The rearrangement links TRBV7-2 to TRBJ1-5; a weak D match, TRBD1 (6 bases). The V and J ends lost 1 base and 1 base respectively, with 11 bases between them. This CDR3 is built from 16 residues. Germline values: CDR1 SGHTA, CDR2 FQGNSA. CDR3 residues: CASSLGGGRSNQPQHF. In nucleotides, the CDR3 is TGTGCCAGCAGCTTAGGTGGGGGGCGAAGCAATCAGCCCCAGCATTTT. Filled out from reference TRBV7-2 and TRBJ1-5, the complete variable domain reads GAGVSQSPSNKVTEKGKDVELRCDPISGHTALYWYRQSLGQGLEFLIYFQGNSAPDKSGLPSDRFSAERTGGSVSTLTIQRTQQEDSAVYLCASSLGGGRSNQPQHFGDGTRLSIL.

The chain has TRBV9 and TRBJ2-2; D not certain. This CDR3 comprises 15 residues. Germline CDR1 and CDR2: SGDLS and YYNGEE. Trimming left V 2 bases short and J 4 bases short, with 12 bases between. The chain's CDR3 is CASSVGSSFTGELFF. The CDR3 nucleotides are TGTGCCAGCAGCGTCGGGTCCTCCTTCACCGGGGAGCTGTTTTTT.

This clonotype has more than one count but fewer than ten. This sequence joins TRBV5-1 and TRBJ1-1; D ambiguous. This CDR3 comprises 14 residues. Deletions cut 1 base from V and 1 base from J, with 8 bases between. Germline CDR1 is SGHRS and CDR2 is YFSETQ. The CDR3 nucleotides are TGCGCCAGCAGCTTGCAATCCAGGAACACTGAAGCTTTCTTT. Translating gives CASSLQSRNTEAFF.

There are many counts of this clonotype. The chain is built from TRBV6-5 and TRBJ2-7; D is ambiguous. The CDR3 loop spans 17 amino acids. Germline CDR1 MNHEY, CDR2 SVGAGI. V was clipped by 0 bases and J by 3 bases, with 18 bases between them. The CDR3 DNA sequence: TGTGCCAGCAGTTACTCCCCCGGACCGGCTGAACACTACGAGCAGTACTTC. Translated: CASSYSPGPAEHYEQYF.

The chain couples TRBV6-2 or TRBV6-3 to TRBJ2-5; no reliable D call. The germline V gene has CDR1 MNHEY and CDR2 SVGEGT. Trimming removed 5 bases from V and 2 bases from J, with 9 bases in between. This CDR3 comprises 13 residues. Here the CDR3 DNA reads TGTGCCAGCAGTGGATATTCTCAAGAGACCCAGTACTTC. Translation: CASSGYSQETQYF.

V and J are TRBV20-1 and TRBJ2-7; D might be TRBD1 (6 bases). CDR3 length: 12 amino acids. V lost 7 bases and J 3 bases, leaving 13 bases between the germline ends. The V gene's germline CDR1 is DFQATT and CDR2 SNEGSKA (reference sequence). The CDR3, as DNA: TGCAGTGGAACAGGGCAGGGCTACGAGCAGTACTTC. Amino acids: CSGTGQGYEQYF.

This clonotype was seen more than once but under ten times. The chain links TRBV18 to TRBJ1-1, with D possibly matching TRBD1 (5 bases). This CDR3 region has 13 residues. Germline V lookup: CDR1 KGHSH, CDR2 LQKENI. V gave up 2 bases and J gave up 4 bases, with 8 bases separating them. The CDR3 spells CASSPWQGTEAFF. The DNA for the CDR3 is TGTGCCAGCTCACCATGGCAGGGCACTGAAGCTTTCTTT.

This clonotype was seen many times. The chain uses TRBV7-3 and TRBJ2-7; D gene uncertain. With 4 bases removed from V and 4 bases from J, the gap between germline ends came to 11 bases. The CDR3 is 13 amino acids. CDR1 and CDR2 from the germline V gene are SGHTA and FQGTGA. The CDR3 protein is CASSSADGYEQYF. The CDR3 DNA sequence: TGTGCCAGCAGCTCCGCAGACGGTTACGAGCAGTACTTC.

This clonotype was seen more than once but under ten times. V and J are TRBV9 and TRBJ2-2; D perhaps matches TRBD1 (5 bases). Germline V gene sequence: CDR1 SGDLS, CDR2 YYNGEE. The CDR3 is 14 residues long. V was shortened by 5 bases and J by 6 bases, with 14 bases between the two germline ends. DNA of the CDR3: TGTGCCAGCAGTTTGGAAGGGGCGGCCGGGGAGCTGTTTTTT. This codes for CASSLEGAAGELFF. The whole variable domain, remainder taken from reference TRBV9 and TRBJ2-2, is DSGVTQTPKHLITATGQRVTLRCSPRSGDLSVYWYQQSLDQGLQFLIQYYNGEERAKGNILERFSAQQFPDLHSELNLSSLELGDSALYFCASSLEGAAGELFFGEGSRLTVL.

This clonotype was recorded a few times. The CDR3: CASSYGQGPDEQYV. CDR3 in DNA: TGTGCCAGCAGTTACGGACAGGGACCGGACGAGCAGTACGTC. This chain connects TRBV6-6 to TRBJ2-7, with 8 nucleotides matching TRBD1. Germline CDR1 is MNHNY and CDR2 is SVGAGI (reference sequence). The CDR3 contains 14 residues. Trimming took 2 bases from V and 5 from J; bases not matched to a gene: 5.

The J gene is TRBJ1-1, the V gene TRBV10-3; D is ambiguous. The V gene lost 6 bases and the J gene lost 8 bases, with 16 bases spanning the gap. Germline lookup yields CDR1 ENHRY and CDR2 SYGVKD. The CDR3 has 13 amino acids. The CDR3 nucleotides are TGTGCCATCAGAAGAACCGACGGATCGGAAGCTTTCTTT. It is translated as CAIRRTDGSEAFF.

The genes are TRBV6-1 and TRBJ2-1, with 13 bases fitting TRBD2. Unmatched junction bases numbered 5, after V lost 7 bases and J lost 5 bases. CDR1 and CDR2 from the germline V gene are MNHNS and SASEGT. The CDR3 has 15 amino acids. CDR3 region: CASTGTSGANNEQFF. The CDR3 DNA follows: TGTGCCAGCACCGGGACTAGCGGGGCCAACAATGAGCAGTTCTTC.

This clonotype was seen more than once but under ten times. The CDR3 nucleotides are TGTGCCAGCAGCCAAGGGACAGTGGGTCAGCCCCAGCATTTT. Its protein product is CASSQGTVGQPQHF. This rearrangement joins TRBV3-1 to TRBJ1-5; tentatively, D is TRBD1 (6 bases). V shed 1 base and J shed 6 bases, with 10 bases lying between them. The CDR3 contains 14 residues. Germline CDR1 and CDR2: LGHDT and YNNKEL (reference sequence).

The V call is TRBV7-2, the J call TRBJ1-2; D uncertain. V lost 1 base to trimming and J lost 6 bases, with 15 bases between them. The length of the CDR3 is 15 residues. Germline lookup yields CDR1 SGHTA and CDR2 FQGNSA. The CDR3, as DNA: TGTGCCAGCAGCTTAGTTGTAAGACACGGCGATGGCTACACCTTC. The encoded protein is CASSLVVRHGDGYTF.

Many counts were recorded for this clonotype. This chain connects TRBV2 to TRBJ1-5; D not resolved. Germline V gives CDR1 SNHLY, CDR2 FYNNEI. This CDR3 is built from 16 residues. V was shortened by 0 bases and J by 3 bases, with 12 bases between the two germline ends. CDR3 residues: CASSEADDAVNQPQHF. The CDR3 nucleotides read TGTGCCAGCAGTGAAGCCGACGACGCAGTCAATCAGCCCCAGCATTTT.

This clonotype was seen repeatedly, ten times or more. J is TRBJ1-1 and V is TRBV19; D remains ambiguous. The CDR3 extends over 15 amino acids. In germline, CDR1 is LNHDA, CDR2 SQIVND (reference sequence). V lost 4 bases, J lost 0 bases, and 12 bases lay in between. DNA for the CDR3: TGTGCCAGTAGTACCGGACGGACGGTGAACACTGAAGCTTTCTTT. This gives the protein CASSTGRTVNTEAFF.

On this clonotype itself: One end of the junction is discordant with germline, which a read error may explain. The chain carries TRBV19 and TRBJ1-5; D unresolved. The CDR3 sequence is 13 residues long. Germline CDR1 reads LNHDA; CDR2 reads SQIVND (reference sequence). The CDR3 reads CASRIGSVQPQHF. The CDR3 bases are TGTGCCAGTAGGATAGGGTCGGTTCAGCCCCAGCATTTT.